This is a list of T cell receptor beta chains from one sample in a study of cytomegalovirus exposure and HLA in healthy donors. Only in-frame clones appear in the TCRdb table, and some are missing; sequencing was by immunoSEQ multiplex PCR. The data contain 100,000 to 150,000 clones, 70% to 80% of them singletons. Material: PBMCs. Receptors originate from a female donor in good health and CMV-seronegative. Both conserved end residues are trimmed from each CDR3. A D gene is named only where the DNA matches it firmly.

d_gene | j_gene | v_gene | CDR3aa
- | TRBJ2-7 | TRBV4-1 | ASSQRSQRADYEQY
- | TRBJ1-5 | TRBV10-3 | AISDGLRAPQH
TRBD2 | TRBJ2-1 | TRBV4-3 | ASSQDLAVYNEQF
- | TRBJ1-3 | TRBV15 | ATSGFSGNTIY
- | TRBJ1-2 | TRBV20-1 | SAFDIGGYT
TRBD2 | TRBJ2-1 | TRBV7-9 | ASSLGLAGGLNEQF
- | TRBJ1-5 | TRBV28 | ASSPSTGHQPQH
- | TRBJ1-2 | TRBV10-3 | AISGTHRNYGYT
- | TRBJ2-5 | TRBV5-6 | ASSLQGQETQY
- | TRBJ2-1 | TRBV6-5 | ASSSKRSSYNEQF
- | TRBJ2-1 | TRBV29-1 | SVERGNEQF
TRBD2 | TRBJ2-3 | TRBV30 | AWSVQLAGSTDTQY
TRBD2 | TRBJ2-3 | TRBV7-2 | ASSSRGLAGADTQY
TRBD1 | TRBJ2-2 | TRBV28 | ASSLRTGANTGELF
TRBD1 | TRBJ1-1 | TRBV25-1 | ASSEWTGGNTEAF
- | TRBJ2-7 | TRBV28 | ASSLHPYEQY
- | TRBJ2-1 | TRBV5-4 | ASSLGGPSSNEQF
TRBD1 | TRBJ2-7 | TRBV25-1 | ASSARRTGSSYEQY
- | TRBJ2-1 | TRBV28 | ASSPSLPDYEQF
TRBD1 | TRBJ2-2 | TRBV18 | ASSPGQAGELF
TRBD2 | TRBJ2-7 | TRBV7-9 | ATSLAGSYEQY
TRBD2 | TRBJ2-7 | TRBV7-2 | ASSTQSGTSGKEWYEQY
TRBD1 | TRBJ1-3 | TRBV4-1 | ASSPGRDRVVASGNTIY
TRBD2 | TRBJ2-2 | TRBV2 | ASSERASGSTGELF
- | TRBJ1-1 | TRBV7-9 | ASSLGGGQPEAF